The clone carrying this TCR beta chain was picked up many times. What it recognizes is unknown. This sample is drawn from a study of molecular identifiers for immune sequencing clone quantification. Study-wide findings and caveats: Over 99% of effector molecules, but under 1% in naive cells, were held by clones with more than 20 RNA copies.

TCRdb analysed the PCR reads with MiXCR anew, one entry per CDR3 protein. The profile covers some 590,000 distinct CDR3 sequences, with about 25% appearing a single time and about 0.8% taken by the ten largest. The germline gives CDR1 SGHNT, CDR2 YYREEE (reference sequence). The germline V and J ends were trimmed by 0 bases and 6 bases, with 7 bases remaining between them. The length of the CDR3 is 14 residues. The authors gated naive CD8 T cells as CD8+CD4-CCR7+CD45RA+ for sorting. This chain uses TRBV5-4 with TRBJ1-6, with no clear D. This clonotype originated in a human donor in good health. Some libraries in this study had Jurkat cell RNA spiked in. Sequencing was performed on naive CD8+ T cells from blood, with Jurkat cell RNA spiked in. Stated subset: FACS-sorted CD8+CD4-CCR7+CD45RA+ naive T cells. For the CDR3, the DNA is TGTGCCAGCAGCTTGGGCCTCTCTAATTCACCCCTCCACTTT. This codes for CASSLGLSNSPLHF.